Presented here are 20 T cell receptor beta chains from one specimen sequenced in a study of T cells after posttransplantation cyclophosphamide. Repertoires were generated with immunoSEQ multiplex PCR, while TCRdb's copy carries only in-frame clones and drops some. The sample lists some 6,900 clones, about 90% occurring once. Cyclophosphamide on days +3 and +4 followed busulfan-fludarabine conditioning and a marrow graft. The source was PBMCs, collected approximately 190 weeks after allogeneic stem cell transplant with posttransplant cyclophosphamide. The receptors were sampled from a female patient in her 50s who received an allogeneic stem cell transplant from a related donor, was CMV-positive, and had no GVHD. Some of the T cells might come from the graft donor.

The rearrangement links TRBV11-2 to TRBJ1-1; no reliable D call. Looked up from germline, CDR1 is SGHAT and CDR2 is FQNNGV. Trimming removed 2 bases at V and 0 bases at J, with 4 bases between. The CDR3 spans 13 residues. DNA of the CDR3: TGTGCCAGCAGCTTAAGCTTGAACACTGAAGCTTTCTTT. Amino acids: CASSLSLNTEAFF.

The chain uses TRBV18 and TRBJ2-1; TRBD2 matches 7 bases. The CDR3 is made up of 17 amino acids. V was clipped by 4 bases and J by 0 bases; unmatched bases: 9. Germline V gives CDR1 KGHSH, CDR2 LQKENI. For the CDR3, the DNA is TGTGCCAGCTCACGATTGACGGGAGGCAGCTCCTACAATGAGCAGTTCTTC. As protein: CASSRLTGGSSYNEQFF.

This clone occurred once. The chain is built from TRBV6-5 and TRBJ2-1; tentative D call: TRBD2 (6 bases). The CDR3 loop spans 15 amino acids. In germline, CDR1 is MNHEY, CDR2 SVGAGI. V was cut by 7 bases and J by 4 bases, with 17 bases left in between. This CDR3 is CASIKVGGQYNEQFF. Here the CDR3 DNA reads TGTGCCAGCATCAAGGTCGGGGGTCAGTACAATGAGCAGTTCTTC.

The chain couples TRBV2 to TRBJ1-1; maybe TRBD1 (6 bases). V was shortened by 6 bases and J by 4 bases, with 15 bases between the two germline ends. CDR1 SNHLY and CDR2 FYNNEI come from the germline V gene. This CDR3 contains 14 residues. The CDR3: CASSHDRIGTEAFF. Here the CDR3 DNA reads TGTGCCAGCAGCCACGACAGGATTGGCACTGAAGCTTTCTTT.

This chain links TRBV10-1 with TRBJ2-1; 11 bases fit TRBD1. The CDR3 totals 16 residues. The V segment lost 6 bases and the J segment 5 bases; nucleotides outside the gene matches: 9. Germline V gene lookup returns CDR1 WNHNN and CDR2 SYGVQD (reference sequence). The CDR3 DNA follows: TGCGCCAGCAGCTTGGAGGGGACAGGGGGTGACAATGAGCAGTTCTTC. This encodes CASSLEGTGGDNEQFF.

CDR3 in amino acids: CASRPEHGGGGLETQYF. For the CDR3, the DNA is TGTGCCAGCCGTCCAGAGCATGGGGGAGGCGGGCTTGAGACCCAGTACTTC. The rearrangement uses TRBV27 and TRBJ2-5, with D possibly being TRBD2 (6 bases). Trimming took 8 bases from V and 5 from J, leaving 27 bases between them. Per the germline V gene, CDR1 is MNHEY and CDR2 is SMNVEV (reference sequence). The CDR3 runs to 17 residues.

V gene TRBV28 combines with J gene TRBJ2-1; maybe TRBD1 (5 bases). The CDR3 sequence is 14 residues long. Germline V gene lookup returns CDR1 MDHEN and CDR2 SYDVKM. The germline V and J ends were trimmed by 3 bases and 8 bases, with 14 bases remaining between them. Written as DNA, the CDR3 is TGTGCCAGCAGTTTTCCAGGGCACCGGGATGAGCAGTTCTTC. This gives the protein CASSFPGHRDEQFF. The complete variable domain, with remaining parts taken from reference TRBV28 and TRBJ2-1, reads DVKVTQSSRYLVKRTGEKVFLECVQDMDHENMFWYRQDPGLGLRLIYFSYDVKMKEKGDIPEGYSVSREKKERFSLILESASTNQTSMYLCASSFPGHRDEQFFGPGTRLTVL.

This clone was observed once. V is TRBV4-3 and J is TRBJ2-3; 8 bases are shared with TRBD2. This CDR3 region has 17 residues. V gave up 0 bases and J gave up 3 bases; unmatched junction bases: 8. Germline V gives CDR1 LGHNA, CDR2 YSLEER. Here the CDR3 reads CASSQEGLVGVTDTQYF. CDR3 DNA: TGCGCCAGCAGCCAAGAGGGACTAGTTGGGGTTACAGATACGCAGTATTTT.

This clone was observed once. The chain is built from TRBV27 and TRBJ1-5; tentatively, D is TRBD1 (6 bases). Germline CDR1 MNHEY, CDR2 SMNVEV (reference sequence). The CDR3 extends over 13 amino acids. V lost 3 bases to trimming and J lost 7 bases, with 10 bases between them. The CDR3 protein is CASSFARGQPQHF. The CDR3 DNA reads TGTGCCAGCAGTTTTGCCAGGGGCCAGCCCCAGCATTTT.

V is TRBV18 and J is TRBJ2-7; no clear D. Per germline, CDR1 KGHSH and CDR2 LQKENI. This CDR3 has 12 amino acids. The V gene lost 6 bases and the J gene lost 9 bases, with 15 bases spanning the gap. DNA for the CDR3: TGTGCCAGCTCCCGAGAGGATACGGGGCAGTACTTC. It specifies CASSREDTGQYF. Using reference TRBV18 and TRBJ2-7 for the parts outside the CDR3, the full variable domain is NAGVMQNPRHLVRRRGQEARLRCSPMKGHSHVYWYRQLPEEGLKFMVYLQKENIIDESGMPKERFSAEFPKEGPSILRIQQVVRGDSAAYFCASSREDTGQYFGPGTRLTVT.

This rearrangement joins TRBV6-1 to TRBJ2-2; 7 nucleotides agree with TRBD2. V dropped 2 bases and J dropped 4; count of bases not matched to a gene: 13. CDR3 size: 18 residues. Germline lookup yields CDR1 MNHNS and CDR2 SASEGT. The CDR3, as DNA: TGTGCCAGCAGTGAACTTTTTGGCGCGGGAGTGGGCACCGGGGAGCTGTTTTTT. Its translation is CASSELFGAGVGTGELFF.

V is TRBV6-6 and J is TRBJ2-3; D might be TRBD2 (5 bases). Germline loops: CDR1 MNHNY, CDR2 SVGAGI (reference sequence). Between the trimmed V and J ends, which lost 1 base and 3 bases, there was a span of 8 bases. The CDR3 loop spans 14 amino acids. CDR3 in DNA: TGTGCCAGCAGTTACTTGAAGCGGACAGATACGCAGTATTTT. Translation gives CASSYLKRTDTQYF.

The chain is built from TRBV10-3 and TRBJ1-4; the D gene is possibly TRBD1 (5 bases). CDR1 is ENHRY, CDR2 SYGVKD, per germline. The CDR3 sequence is 13 residues long. Trimming took 5 bases from V and 8 from J, leaving 12 bases between them. DNA of the CDR3: TGTGCCATCAGTAAGGGGATGCTAGAAAAACTGTTTTTT. Translation: CAISKGMLEKLFF.

The chain carries TRBV7-3 and TRBJ2-1, with 10 bases identical to TRBD1. The CDR3 consists of 15 residues. CDR1 is SGHTA and CDR2 is FQGTGA in the germline V gene. Unmatched junction bases numbered 9, after V lost 4 bases and J lost 9 bases. CDR3 nucleotide sequence: TGTGCCAGCAGCTCATACGGGACAGGGGTAGGTGAGCAGTTCTTC. This codes for CASSSYGTGVGEQFF.

V is TRBV4-3 and J is TRBJ1-4; D gene uncertain. Germline-derived CDR1 and CDR2 are LGHNA and YSLEER. The CDR3 has 15 residues. The V gene lost 0 bases and the J gene lost 6 bases, with 11 bases spanning the gap. DNA for the CDR3: TGCGCCAGCAGCCAAGAATCCGGGTGGGATGAAAAACTGTTTTTT. Translation gives CASSQESGWDEKLFF.

The rearrangement joins TRBV29-1 to TRBJ1-2, with D unclear. The V and J ends lost 5 bases and 3 bases respectively, with 10 bases between them. Germline loops: CDR1 SQVTM, CDR2 ANQGSEA. The CDR3 length is 12 residues. DNA of the CDR3: TGCAGCGTTCCACAACCGTACTATGGCTACACCTTC. Protein product: CSVPQPYYGYTF.

The V and J genes are TRBV27 and TRBJ2-7, with D possibly TRBD2 on 6 matching bases. The V gene's germline CDR1 is MNHEY and CDR2 SMNVEV (reference sequence). The germline V and J ends were trimmed by 0 bases and 7 bases, with 13 bases remaining between them. This CDR3 region has 14 residues. The CDR3 DNA reads TGTGCCAGCAGTTTATCATTGTTAGCGGATGAGCAGTACTTC. As protein: CASSLSLLADEQYF.

V usage is TRBV18 and J usage is TRBJ1-2; 10 nucleotides agree with TRBD1. Germline CDR1 KGHSH, CDR2 LQKENI. Trimming removed 3 bases from V and 5 bases from J; junction bases left unmatched: 6. The CDR3 is 15 amino acids. For the CDR3, the DNA is TGTGCCAGCTCACCGAGGGACAGGGGACCTTATGGCTACACCTTC. It encodes CASSPRDRGPYGYTF.

This clone was seen only once. The chain links TRBV7-3 to TRBJ2-2; 9 positions match TRBD2. Germline values: CDR1 SGHTA, CDR2 FQGTGA. Unmatched junction bases numbered 2, after V lost 4 bases and J lost 2 bases. The CDR3 is 15 residues long. This chain's CDR3 is CASSSGLANTGELFF. As DNA, the CDR3 is TGTGCCAGCAGCTCGGGACTAGCAAACACCGGGGAGCTGTTTTTT.

This chain connects TRBV5-1 to TRBJ1-1; D is unresolved. Germline CDR1 and CDR2: SGHRS and YFSETQ. Between the trimmed V and J ends, which lost 4 bases and 2 bases, there was a span of 18 bases. The CDR3 extends over 16 amino acids. The CDR3 protein is CASSPLGGSGNTEAFF. The DNA for the CDR3 is TGCGCCAGCAGCCCCCTTGGAGGGTCGGGTAACACTGAAGCTTTCTTT.